This T cell receptor beta chain originates from a study of CD8 T cells in Susac syndrome. This clonotype was counted once. Its matching antigen is unknown. Study-level points and caveats: The number of individuals included in the study's TCR sequencing and HLA analysis was acknowledged as relatively small.

With 0 bases clipped from V and 5 bases from J, the junction kept 2 bases outside the gene matches. CDR3 length equals 16 residues. The germline CDR1 and CDR2 sequences are SGHTA and FQGTGA. Reverse transcription used roughly 0.5 to 1 ug RNA and random hexamers. The authors amplified TCR beta CDR3 across 54 Vbeta and 13 Jbeta using immunoSEQ multiplex PCR. Using its own MiXCR run on the immunoSEQ multiplex PCR reads, TCRdb lists one record per CDR3 protein. Here the sample spans approximately 120,000 distinct CDR3 sequences, approximately 96% being singletons. The source of this sequence is a human donor in good health. This chain uses TRBV7-3 with TRBJ1-6, with 9 bases fitting TRBD1. The specimen was CD4+ T cells from PBMCs. The CDR3 reads CASSLTWDRDNSPLHF. DNA for the CDR3: TGTGCCAGCAGCTTAACGTGGGACAGGGATAATTCACCCCTCCACTTT. Full variable domain (remainder filled in from reference TRBV7-3 and TRBJ1-6): GAGVSQTPSNKVTEKGKYVELRCDPISGHTALYWYRQSLGQGPEFLIYFQGTGAADDSGLPNDRFFAVRPEGSVSTLKIQRTERGDSAVYLCASSLTWDRDNSPLHFGNGTRLTVT.